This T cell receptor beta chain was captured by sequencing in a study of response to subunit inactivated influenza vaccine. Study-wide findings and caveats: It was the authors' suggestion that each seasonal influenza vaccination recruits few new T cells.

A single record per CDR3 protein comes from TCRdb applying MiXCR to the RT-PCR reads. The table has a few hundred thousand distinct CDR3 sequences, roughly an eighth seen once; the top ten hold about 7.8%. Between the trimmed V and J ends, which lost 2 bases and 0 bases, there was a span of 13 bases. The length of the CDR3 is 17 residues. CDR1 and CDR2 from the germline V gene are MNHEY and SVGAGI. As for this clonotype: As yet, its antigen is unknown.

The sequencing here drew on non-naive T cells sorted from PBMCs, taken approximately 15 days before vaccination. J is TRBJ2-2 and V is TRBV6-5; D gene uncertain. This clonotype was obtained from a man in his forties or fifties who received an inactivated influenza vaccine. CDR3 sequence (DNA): TGTGCCAGCAGTTACCAGAATTTTATAGCGAACACCGGGGAGCTGTTTTTT. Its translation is CASSYQNFIANTGELFF.